This TCR beta chain is from a study of blood T cell repertoires in COVID-19. Repertoires were generated with immunoSEQ multiplex PCR, while TCRdb's copy carries only in-frame clones and drops some. Of 130,000 or so clones in the sample, about nine tenths were seen once. This CDR3 spans 15 amino acids. CDR1 is MNHNS, CDR2 SASEGT, per germline. J gave up 5 bases and V 8 bases, and 12 bases lay outside the gene matches. J is TRBJ2-1 and V is TRBV6-1; 7 nucleotides align to TRBD1. The sequence was obtained from a woman aged 70-85 years with COVID-19, enrolled during active disease. Sequenced: peripheral blood. The CDR3 DNA is TGTGCCAGCGGCCGGATGACACAGGGGAACAATGAGCAGTTCTTC. Its translation: CASGRMTQGNNEQFF.